This is a list of T cell receptor beta chains from one sample in a study of blood T cell repertoires in COVID-19. TCRdb's table, derived via immunoSEQ multiplex PCR, lists solely in-frame clones and lacks some. The sample has 200,000 to 250,000 clones; 87% are singletons. The specimen was peripheral blood. These TCRs come from a man in his 60s who had recovered from COVID-19. CDR3s include the opening cysteine and the closing phenylalanine or tryptophan. Each record gives: D gene, V gene, clone size, J gene, CDR3 DNA, CDR3 protein. D genes are given only for firm matches. Clone size is given for some rows only: seen once, a few or many times, or a class if the clone is expanded.

NA,TRBV7-2,NA,TRBJ2-2,TGTGCCAGCAGACCCCAGGGAACCGGGGAGCTGTTTTTT,CASRPQGTGELFF
TRBD1,TRBV3-1/TRBV3-2,many,TRBJ2-2,TGTGCCAGCAGCCAAGGGACAGGGAATACCGGGGAGCTGTTTTTT,CASSQGTGNTGELFF
NA,TRBV28,NA,TRBJ1-5,TGTGCCAGCAGTTTGCGGCACGGAGGCAATCAGCCCCAGCATTTT,CASSLRHGGNQPQHF
TRBD2,TRBV19,NA,TRBJ2-7,TGTGCCAGTAGTATCGCGGGGGTAGGTGAGGAGCAGTACTTC,CASSIAGVGEEQYF
TRBD1,TRBV28,once,TRBJ1-2,TGTGCCAGCAGTTTGTCCGGGACAGGGTCCTTCTATGGCTACACCTTC,CASSLSGTGSFYGYTF
NA,TRBV9,few,TRBJ2-2,TGTGCCAGCAGCGAACCGTGGGGCTCCGGGGAGCTGTTTTTT,CASSEPWGSGELFF
NA,TRBV5-5,NA,TRBJ1-3,TGTGCCAGCAGCTTGCGGACTGCAACCTCTGGAAACACCATATATTTT,CASSLRTATSGNTIYF
NA,TRBV18,few,TRBJ1-6,TGTGCCAGCTCACAAGGGGGTTGGGATTCACCCCTCCACTTT,CASSQGGWDSPLHF
TRBD2,TRBV5-1,NA,TRBJ2-7,TGCGCCAGCAGCCTAACGGCGACTAGCACCGCCGAGCAGTACTTC,CASSLTATSTAEQYF
TRBD2,TRBV27,NA,TRBJ2-3,TGTGCCAGCAGTTTACAGCGGGGTGTCACAGATACGCAGTATTTT,CASSLQRGVTDTQYF
NA,TRBV6-5,NA,TRBJ1-5,TGTGCCAGCAGTCCTACCGAATCCAATCAGCCCCAGCATTTT,CASSPTESNQPQHF
TRBD1,TRBV2,once,TRBJ2-2,TGTGCCAGCAGGGAACAGGGGGCCGCCGGGGAGCTGTTTTTT,CASREQGAAGELFF
NA,TRBV25-1,NA,TRBJ2-1,TGTGCCAGCAGTCCGCTCCGGGACAAATACAATGAGCAGTTCTTC,CASSPLRDKYNEQFF
NA,TRBV10-1,NA,TRBJ1-6,TGCGCCAGCAGTGAAAGCCTAACAGGTTCACCCCTCCACTTT,CASSESLTGSPLHF
NA,TRBV6-5,NA,TRBJ2-5,TGTGCCAGCAGTTACTCACGGTCTAGCTTGGGCGAGACCCAGTACTTC,CASSYSRSSLGETQYF
TRBD2,TRBV28,NA,TRBJ2-7,TGTGCCAGCAGTTTATGGACTAGCGGGAACTACGAGCAGTACTTC,CASSLWTSGNYEQYF
NA,TRBV18,NA,TRBJ1-6,TGTGCCAGCTCACCTGGGGACACACTCTATAATTCACCCCTCCACTTT,CASSPGDTLYNSPLHF
NA,TRBV20-1,NA,TRBJ1-1,TGCAGTGCTAGTGCCAGGGTCGCTGAAGCTTTCTTT,CSASARVAEAFF
NA,TRBV3-1/TRBV3-2,once,TRBJ2-7,TGTGCCAGCAGCCAGGGACACTTCGCGGGGGTCTACGAGCAGTACTTC,CASSQGHFAGVYEQYF
NA,TRBV29-1,NA,TRBJ1-2,TGCAGCGTGGGGCGGGGTGGCGGCTACACCTTC,CSVGRGGGYTF
NA,TRBV12-3/TRBV12-4,few,TRBJ1-2,TGTGCCAGCCGCCGACAGGTTGATGGCTACACCTTC,CASRRQVDGYTF
TRBD1,TRBV5-1,NA,TRBJ2-6,TGCGCCAGCAGAGGGACAGGGCTCTCTGGGGCCAACGTCCTGACTTTC,CASRGTGLSGANVLTF
TRBD1,TRBV30,once,TRBJ1-2,TGTGCCTTTAAGAGGGACAGGGACTATGGCTACACCTTC,CAFKRDRDYGYTF
NA,TRBV9,NA,TRBJ2-2,TGTGCCAGCACCCCCAACTTCGGGGAGCTGTTTTTT,CASTPNFGELFF
NA,TRBV3-1/TRBV3-2,NA,TRBJ2-7,TGTGCCAGCAGCCAAGATATGGGAACAGGCACTGGGGAGCAGTACTTC,CASSQDMGTGTGEQYF
TRBD1,TRBV2,NA,TRBJ1-2,TGTGCCAGCAGCCCGAGGGACAGTCCCTTTGGCTACACCTTC,CASSPRDSPFGYTF
NA,TRBV28,NA,TRBJ1-5,TGTGCCAGCAGTTTATTAGCTCGGGGCAATCAGCCCCAGCATTTT,CASSLLARGNQPQHF
NA,TRBV15,NA,TRBJ2-3,TGTGCCACCAGCATTCGTTGGACAACTACCACAGATACGCAGTATTTT,CATSIRWTTTTDTQYF
TRBD1,TRBV2,NA,TRBJ2-7,TGTGCCAGCAGAGGACAGGGGGTCAACGAGCAGTACTTC,CASRGQGVNEQYF
TRBD1,TRBV19,few,TRBJ1-5,TGTGCCAGCCGCGTCGGGACAGGGGTGGGCCTCAATCAGCCCCAGCATTTT,CASRVGTGVGLNQPQHF
TRBD1,TRBV11-2,NA,TRBJ2-7,TGTGCCAGCACCACGGACAGGGGGCCGTTGAAGCAGTACTTC,CASTTDRGPLKQYF
NA,TRBV28,many,TRBJ1-1,TGTGCCAGCAGTTTATCCACAGCCTACACTGAAGCTTTCTTT,CASSLSTAYTEAFF
NA,TRBV6-1,NA,TRBJ2-7,TGTGCCAGCAGTGATCGACAGGGAGGCTACGAGCAGTACTTC,CASSDRQGGYEQYF
NA,TRBV9,many,TRBJ2-7,TGTGCCAGCAGCGTACTGACAGATCCCTACGAGCAGTACTTC,CASSVLTDPYEQYF
NA,TRBV6-2/TRBV6-3,NA,TRBJ1-2,TGTGCCAGCACCCCAGCGACAGGTGGTGGCTACACCTTC,CASTPATGGGYTF
NA,TRBV7-9,NA,TRBJ2-5,TGTGCCAGCAGCGTACAGGGAATGGGAGAGACCCAGTACTTC,CASSVQGMGETQYF
NA,TRBV28,NA,TRBJ1-2,TGTGCCAGCAGTTTACGCGGGATGGGGTTGGGTAACTATGGCTACACCTTC,CASSLRGMGLGNYGYTF
TRBD2,TRBV5-4,NA,TRBJ2-3,TGTGCCAGCAGCTTGGGTAGCGGGGTATCAGATACGCAGTATTTT,CASSLGSGVSDTQYF
TRBD2,TRBV24-1,NA,TRBJ2-7,TGTGCCACCAGTGATCCGGGGGGCGAGCAGTACTTC,CATSDPGGEQYF
NA,TRBV6-4,NA,TRBJ2-5,TGTGCCACCATAGGGGGGGTGGGCCTGAAGAGGATCCAAGAGACCCAGTACTTC,CATIGGVGLKRIQETQYF
NA,TRBV2,NA,TRBJ1-5,TGTGCCAGCAGATCGAGCGGGAATAGCAATCAGCCCCAGCATTTT,CASRSSGNSNQPQHF
TRBD1,TRBV2,NA,TRBJ1-6,TGTGCCAGCAGTGGACAGGGCGATAATTCACCCCTCCACTTT,CASSGQGDNSPLHF
TRBD1,TRBV6-8,NA,TRBJ1-1,TGTGCCAGCAGTGCCCGGACAGGGGGCGTCGAGAGGGGTTCGTTTCGAGCTTTCTTT,CASSARTGGVERGSFRAFF
TRBD1,TRBV5-1,NA,TRBJ2-1,TGCGCCAGCAGCACTGGACAGGGGGACAATGAGCAGTTCTTC,CASSTGQGDNEQFF
NA,TRBV5-1,few,TRBJ1-1,TGCGCCAGCAGCTTGAGTCGGGGGAGCACTGAAGCTTTCTTT,CASSLSRGSTEAFF
TRBD1,TRBV23-1,NA,TRBJ2-7,TGCGCCAGCAGTCCGGGACAGGGGGCTTACGAGCAGTACTTC,CASSPGQGAYEQYF
TRBD2,TRBV10-3,NA,TRBJ2-3,TGTGCCATCAGGCCACTAGCGGGAACAGATACGCAGTATTTT,CAIRPLAGTDTQYF
TRBD2,TRBV5-5,NA,TRBJ2-1,TGTGCCAGCAGCTTCCTGACTAGCGGGGCTTCCTACAATGAGCAGTTCTTC,CASSFLTSGASYNEQFF
NA,TRBV28,NA,TRBJ2-7,TGTGCCAGCAGTTTAGTATTCTACGAGCAGTACTTC,CASSLVFYEQYF